These 9 T cell receptor beta chains share one sample of origin, sequenced in a study of T cell changes during pregnancy in multiple sclerosis. TCRdb keeps only in-frame clones here, not all; method: immunoSEQ multiplex PCR. The sample has around 55,000 clones, 94% seen once. The sample in question was CD8+ T cells from peripheral blood mononuclear cells, obtained in the third trimester of pregnancy. The receptors come from a female donor with multiple sclerosis, enrolled in a pregnancy study.

Points on this clone: Other DNA variants within this sample encode the same CDR3. The chain's CDR3 is CASSFSGGTYEQYF. The CDR3 nucleotides read TGCGCCAGCAGCTTTAGCGGGGGTACCTACGAGCAGTACTTC. This rearrangement joins TRBV5-1 to TRBJ2-7, with 9 bases that match TRBD2. The CDR3 is made up of 14 amino acids. Trimming at V came to 2 bases and at J to 2 bases, leaving 2 bases not matched to a gene. Germline-derived CDR1 and CDR2 are SGHRS and YFSETQ.

The V gene is TRBV5-1, the J gene TRBJ2-7; 8 bases are a match to TRBD2. The trim removed 4 bases at V and 5 bases at J, leaving 5 bases unmatched. The CDR3 runs to 13 residues. Germline V gene lookup returns CDR1 SGHRS and CDR2 YFSETQ. CDR3 nucleotide sequence: TGCGCCAGCAGCCCAGGACTAGCACACGAGCAGTACTTC. Protein product: CASSPGLAHEQYF.

The V and J genes are TRBV27 and TRBJ1-1, with TRBD1 identical over 10 bases. Per germline, CDR1 MNHEY and CDR2 SMNVEV (reference sequence). V lost 5 bases and J lost 2; bases outside the gene matches: 2. The CDR3 contains 14 residues. The CDR3 DNA reads TGTGCCAGCAGTCTGACAGGGGGCAACACTGAAGCTTTCTTT. Protein: CASSLTGGNTEAFF.

The chain has TRBV2 and TRBJ2-7; TRBD1 aligns across 9 bases. V shed 4 bases, J shed 3 bases, and the junction held 10 bases outside the gene matches. Germline assignment: CDR1 SNHLY and CDR2 FYNNEI. The CDR3 contains 16 residues. The CDR3: CASSGGTGFRGYEQYF. CDR3 DNA sequence: TGTGCCAGCAGTGGGGGGACAGGGTTCAGGGGCTACGAGCAGTACTTC.

CDR3 bases: TGTGCCAGCAGCAAAAGGGCGGCAGGGGGCGAGCTGGCTGGAAACACCATATATTTT. Translated, it gives CASSKRAAGGELAGNTIYF. The genes are TRBV21-1 and TRBJ1-3; the table gives TRBD1 as D, unverified against the DNA. TRBV21-1 is a pseudogene locus. The CDR3 is made up of 19 amino acids.

This clone was detected only once. V gene TRBV19 combines with J gene TRBJ1-3, with D perhaps TRBD1 (5 bases). Trimming shortened V by 5 bases and J by 0 bases, and 8 bases separated the two germline ends. The CDR3 contains 14 residues. Per germline, CDR1 LNHDA and CDR2 SQIVND (reference sequence). The CDR3 nucleotides read TGTGCCAGTAGTGGGGCATACTCTGGAAACACCATATATTTT. Translated: CASSGAYSGNTIYF.

CDR3 protein: CASSLSGRGHNEQFF. The CDR3 nucleotides read TGTGCCAGCAGTCTTAGCGGGAGGGGGCACAATGAGCAGTTCTTC. The chain combines TRBV6-5 with TRBJ2-1, with 11 bases that match TRBD2. The germline gives CDR1 MNHEY, CDR2 SVGAGI. The CDR3 contains 15 residues. V dropped 5 bases and J dropped 5; count of bases not matched to a gene: 5.

The gene calls are TRBV5-1 and TRBJ2-7; maybe TRBD1 (6 bases). In germline, CDR1 is SGHRS, CDR2 YFSETQ. There are 12 residues in the CDR3. Deletions cut 1 base from V and 6 bases from J, with 8 bases between. CDR3: CASSLTGFEQYF. The CDR3 region has the DNA TGCGCCAGCAGCTTGACAGGGTTCGAGCAGTACTTC. Looking up the rest from reference TRBV5-1 and TRBJ2-7 gives the full variable domain: KAGVTQTPRYLIKTRGQQVTLSCSPISGHRSVSWYQQTPGQGLQFLFEYFSETQRNKGNFPGRFSGRQFSNSRSEMNVSTLELGDSALYLCASSLTGFEQYFGPGTRLTVT.

This chain links TRBV9 with TRBJ1-2, with TRBD1 as a possible D gene (5 bases). This CDR3 region has 14 residues. Per germline, CDR1 SGDLS and CDR2 YYNGEE. Trimming removed 0 bases at V and 8 bases at J, with 14 bases between. CDR3: CASSVVGGLEGYTF. In DNA form, the CDR3 reads TGTGCCAGCAGCGTAGTGGGGGGTCTGGAGGGCTACACCTTC.